The sequence of this T cell receptor (beta chain) was determined in a study of control samples from healthy donors and cancer patients. Sequencing used immunoSEQ multiplex PCR; TCRdb keeps in-frame clones, though not all of them. The sample records approximately 110,000 clones, roughly nine tenths being singletons. With V trimmed by 1 base and J by 5 bases, 4 bases remained unmatched. Germline V gene data show CDR1 as SGHAT and CDR2 as FQNNGV. CDR3 length: 14 residues. The J gene is TRBJ2-5, the V gene TRBV11-2; 7 positions match TRBD2. This clonotype was sampled from a woman in her late teens or twenties in good health. The specimen was blood. This CDR3 is CASSLVGGGETQYF. In nucleotides, the CDR3 is TGTGCCAGCAGCTTAGTGGGGGGAGGGGAGACCCAGTACTTC.